The 21 T cell receptor beta chains below come from one sample, sequenced in a study of blood T cells in healthy people across ages. PCR was performed a second time for 7 to 11 cycles using a sample-barcoded 5' primer and a J-beta primer mix. TCRdb redid the calling of the 5' RACE reads with MiXCR, one entry per CDR3 protein. The data contain about 1.1 million distinct CDR3 sequences, roughly two fifths of them singletons. The sequenced sample was blood. Source of these receptors: a man younger than 30 in good health.

The V call is TRBV29-1, the J call TRBJ1-3, with D hard to call. The germline V and J ends were trimmed by 2 bases and 0 bases, with 2 bases remaining between them. The CDR3 consists of 12 residues. Germline-derived CDR1 and CDR2 are SQVTM and ANQGSEA. The DNA for the CDR3 is TGCAGCGTTGAAAGCTCTGGAAACACCATATATTTT. Translation gives CSVESSGNTIYF.

This clonotype appeared a few times. The chain is built from TRBV7-2 and TRBJ2-1; D perhaps matches TRBD2 (7 bases). V lost 1 base, J lost 14 bases, and 24 bases lay in between. Germline V CDR1 and CDR2: SGHTA, FQGNSA. The CDR3 has 16 residues. Here the CDR3 reads CASSLDPSGALRGKFF. As DNA, the CDR3 is TGTGCCAGCAGCTTAGATCCTTCAGGGGCCTTGCGGGGGAAGTTCTTC.

This clonotype was counted between two and nine times. V usage is TRBV6-1 and J usage is TRBJ2-7; 8 nucleotides align to TRBD1. Per germline, CDR1 MNHNS and CDR2 SASEGT. The CDR3 runs 16 residues. V shed 3 bases and J 3 bases; nucleotides not matched to a gene: 10. The CDR3 is CASSDDLGQGFYEQYF. CDR3 coding DNA: TGTGCCAGCAGTGACGATCTCGGACAGGGATTCTACGAGCAGTACTTC.

The rearrangement joins TRBV20-1 to TRBJ2-3, with D possibly matching TRBD2 (5 bases). The CDR3 is 14 residues long. The germline V and J ends were trimmed by 6 bases and 4 bases, with 17 bases remaining between them. Germline values: CDR1 DFQATT, CDR2 SNEGSKA (reference sequence). The CDR3 DNA follows: TGCAGTGCCAAGACCGCGGGTGTGGCAGATACGCAGTATTTT. This gives the protein CSAKTAGVADTQYF.

This clonotype was recorded many times. J is TRBJ2-1 and V is TRBV4-2, with TRBD2 as a possible D gene (5 bases). The CDR3 loop spans 16 amino acids. Germline CDR1 and CDR2: LGHNA and YNFKEQ. V was cut by 1 base and J by 2 bases, with 12 bases left in between. For the CDR3, the DNA is TGTGCCAGCAGCCAAGTCCATGGGGAGACCTACAATGAGCAGTTCTTC. Translated: CASSQVHGETYNEQFF.

This clonotype turned up a few times. The genes are TRBV27 and TRBJ1-2; D uncertain. This CDR3 comprises 17 residues. The germline V gene has CDR1 MNHEY and CDR2 SMNVEV (reference sequence). The V gene lost 5 bases and the J gene lost 3 bases, with 22 bases spanning the gap. The CDR3 bases are TGTGCCAGCAGTACTATCTCCATTGACGGAGGACACTATGGCTACACCTTC. Translated, it gives CASSTISIDGGHYGYTF.

The CDR3 sequence: CASSSSKERVDYGYTF. The CDR3 nucleotides are TGTGCCAGCAGCTCGTCGAAGGAAAGGGTCGACTATGGCTACACCTTC. The chain carries TRBV7-9 and TRBJ1-2; D gene uncertain. The CDR3 contains 16 residues. CDR1 and CDR2 from the germline V gene are SEHNR and FQNEAQ (reference sequence). V was clipped by 4 bases and J by 3 bases, with 18 bases between them.

This clonotype was observed at least ten times. This sequence joins TRBV6-4 and TRBJ2-2; no definite D call. V was shortened by 4 bases and J by 4 bases, with 7 bases between the two germline ends. Looked up from germline, CDR1 is MRHNA and CDR2 is SNTAGT. This CDR3 spans 13 amino acids. The CDR3 DNA is TGTGCCAGCAGTGGGAAGGGCACCGGGGAGCTGTTTTTT. Amino acids: CASSGKGTGELFF.

This clonotype turned up a few times. The rearrangement uses TRBV14 and TRBJ1-1, with no clear D. This CDR3 region has 14 residues. Looked up from germline, CDR1 is SGHDN and CDR2 is FVKESK. Trimming shortened V by 3 bases and J by 1 base, and 9 bases separated the two germline ends. CDR3 region: CASSHAPSNTEAFF. The DNA for the CDR3 is TGTGCCAGCAGCCATGCCCCATCGAACACTGAAGCTTTCTTT.

A few counts support this clonotype. The chain uses TRBV9 and TRBJ2-7; 7 positions match TRBD2. The CDR3 sequence is 15 residues long. CDR1 SGDLS and CDR2 YYNGEE come from the germline V gene. V dropped 4 bases and J dropped 1; count of bases not matched to a gene: 8. This chain's CDR3 is CASSSRGEKSYEQYF. The CDR3 nucleotides are TGTGCCAGCAGCTCCCGGGGGGAGAAATCCTACGAGCAGTACTTC.

The chain has TRBV9 and TRBJ1-4; D uncertain. There are 13 residues in the CDR3. Germline-derived CDR1 and CDR2 are SGDLS and YYNGEE. V was shortened by 3 bases and J by 8 bases, with 11 bases between the two germline ends. CDR3 sequence reads: CASSDGMEEKLFF. The CDR3 nucleotides are TGTGCCAGCAGCGATGGCATGGAGGAAAAACTGTTTTTT.

This chain links TRBV6-6 with TRBJ2-7, with D possibly matching TRBD2 (6 bases). This CDR3 is built from 14 residues. CDR1 is MNHNY, CDR2 SVGAGI, per germline (reference sequence). The ends were cut back, 2 bases at V and 4 bases at J, with 12 bases in the middle. The CDR3 nucleotides read TGTGCCAGCAGTTACCCGGTGGAGGGGTACGAGCAGTACTTC. Its protein product is CASSYPVEGYEQYF.

V gene TRBV29-1 combines with J gene TRBJ2-4; D gene uncertain. The better agreement between TRBJ2-5 and the DNA end casts doubt on the J call. Per the germline V gene, CDR1 is SQVTM and CDR2 is ANQGSEA. CDR3 length: 12 amino acids. The CDR3 DNA sequence: TGCAGCGTTGTAGCCTCTGAAGAGACCCAGTACTTC. It translates to CSVVASEETQYF.

This clonotype has more than one count but fewer than ten. The chain links TRBV29-1 to TRBJ1-1; the match to TRBD1 covers 7 bases. Germline CDR1 and CDR2: SQVTM and ANQGSEA. V trimming: 2 bases; J trimming: 3 bases; junction bases outside the gene matches: 6. The CDR3 is made up of 14 amino acids. CDR3 DNA sequence: TGCAGCGTTGAAAGAAACAGGGGAGACACTGAAGCTTTCTTT. It codes for CSVERNRGDTEAFF. The whole variable domain, remainder taken from reference TRBV29-1 and TRBJ1-1, is SAVISQKPSRDICQRGTSLTIQCQVDSQVTMMFWYRQQPGQSLTLIATANQGSEATYESGFVIDKFPISRPNLTFSTLTVSNMSPEDSSIYLCSVERNRGDTEAFFGQGTRLTVV.

This clonotype appeared a few times. The chain is built from TRBV9 and TRBJ1-2, with TRBD1 as a possible D gene (6 bases). Trimming took off 0 bases at V and 6 bases at J, with 15 bases between the two ends. This CDR3 contains 15 residues. From germline, CDR1 is SGDLS and CDR2 YYNGEE. CDR3 loop: CASSVAGGLGHGYTF. The DNA for the CDR3 is TGTGCCAGCAGCGTAGCCGGGGGGCTGGGACATGGCTACACCTTC.

This clonotype has just one count. The chain has TRBV15 and TRBJ2-5; D unclear. This CDR3 region has 15 residues. Trimming left V 0 bases short and J 1 base short, with 9 bases between. In germline, CDR1 is LNHNV, CDR2 YYDKDF (reference sequence). The CDR3 region is CATSRDRGVQETQYF. The CDR3, as DNA: TGTGCCACCAGCAGAGATCGTGGCGTCCAAGAGACCCAGTACTTC. Combining the CDR3 with reference TRBV15 and TRBJ2-5 gives the whole variable domain DAMVIQNPRYQVTQFGKPVTLSCSQTLNHNVMYWYQQKSSQAPKLLFHYYDKDFNNEADTPDNFQSRRPNTSFCFLDIRSPGLGDTAMYLCATSRDRGVQETQYFGPGTRLLVL.

This clonotype was observed a handful of times. A junction boundary mismatches the germline segment, possibly from a read error. The chain combines TRBV14 with TRBJ2-1; maybe TRBD1 (5 bases). Per germline, CDR1 SGHDN and CDR2 FVKESK. The CDR3 loop spans 12 amino acids. The CDR3 coding sequence is TGTACCAGCAGCCTGACGACAGTGACTCAGTTCTTC. This translates into CTSSLTTVTQFF.

About this clonotype: Relative to the germline gene, one junction end is altered; a read error may explain this. The chain recombines TRBV20-1 with TRBJ2-3; D assignment may be TRBD1 or TRBD2 (6 bases each). There are 13 residues in the CDR3. Germline values: CDR1 DFQATT, CDR2 SNEGSKA (reference sequence). CDR3 nucleotides: TGCAGTGCTAGATTCGGGGGCACGGATACGCAGTATTTT. Translating gives CSARFGGTDTQYF.

The V call is TRBV5-1, the J call TRBJ2-1; TRBD1 aligns across 7 bases. The ends lost 4 bases at V and 5 bases at J; junction bases unmatched: 6. The CDR3 is made up of 14 amino acids. Germline V CDR1 and CDR2: SGHRS, YFSETQ. Here the CDR3 DNA reads TGCGCCAGCAGCACAGGGGACAGCAACAATGAGCAGTTCTTC. Translated, it gives CASSTGDSNNEQFF.

This chain joins TRBV20-1 and TRBJ1-5, with TRBD1 as a possible D gene (6 bases). Trimming stripped 5 bases from V and 0 bases from J, with 14 bases between. There are 15 residues in the CDR3. Germline assignment: CDR1 DFQATT and CDR2 SNEGSKA (reference sequence). Here the CDR3 reads CSAVETGISNQPQHF. CDR3 coding DNA: TGCAGTGCTGTCGAGACAGGTATTAGCAATCAGCCCCAGCATTTT.

This clonotype was seen only a few times. This chain uses TRBV5-1 with TRBJ1-2; TRBD1 might be the D (6 bases). Germline assignment: CDR1 SGHRS and CDR2 YFSETQ. The CDR3 has 16 amino acids. V lost 0 bases, J lost 2 bases, and 14 bases lay in between. CDR3 sequence reads: CASSLDRADYNYGYTF. CDR3 coding DNA: TGCGCCAGCAGCTTGGACAGGGCGGATTACAACTATGGCTACACCTTC.